The entry that follows covers one T cell receptor beta chain sequence. Its antigen is still unknown. This sample is drawn from a study of cytomegalovirus exposure and HLA in healthy donors. Sequencing used immunoSEQ multiplex PCR; TCRdb keeps in-frame clones, though not all of them. The data show 100,000 to 150,000 clones, with approximately 91% seen just once and 1.5% to 2.5% held by the top ten. The germline CDR1 and CDR2 sequences are SGHVS and FQNEAQ. The V end was cut by 5 bases, the J end by 6 bases, with 19 bases between. The CDR3 covers 15 residues. Notes on the study in general: Subsequent analysis found a tendency for first-cohort TCR clusters to co-occur within the 120 or so validation repertoires. Among TCR beta chains, those listed as cytomegalovirus-associated numbered approximately 150.

The TCR originated in a young woman in good health and CMV-seronegative. Sample: PBMCs. The chain uses TRBV7-8 and TRBJ1-1, with D unclear. The CDR3 DNA is TGTGCCAGCAGCGGAATCCATGAGAGGCGGTCTGAAGCTTTCTTT. This translates into CASSGIHERRSEAFF.